This T cell receptor beta chain derives from a study of T cell responses to AZD1222 COVID-19 vaccine. Data came from immunoSEQ multiplex PCR; TCRdb stores just in-frame clones and leaves some out. The data show 150,000 to 200,000 clones, about nine tenths seen once. Germline values: CDR1 MNHEY, CDR2 SMNVEV (reference sequence). The CDR3 runs 14 residues. The V end lost 5 bases, the J end lost 4 bases, and 12 bases lay between the germline ends. The sample consisted of peripheral blood, taken on day 0 of AZD1222 vaccination. The V call is TRBV27, the J call TRBJ2-1; the D call may be TRBD1 or TRBD2 (5 bases each). The TCR comes from an adult in good health. The CDR3 DNA follows: TGTGCCAGCAGTCCTGGGACGGGATACAATGAGCAGTTCTTC. This translates into CASSPGTGYNEQFF.